This T cell receptor beta chain was captured by sequencing in a study of blood T cell repertoires in COVID-19. About the study: The analysed material was cDNA or gDNA that came from T cells, B-cell-depleted T cells, or PBMCs.

Germline assignment: CDR1 SNHLY and CDR2 FYNNEI. Trimming took off 6 bases at V and 5 bases at J, with 18 bases between the two ends. CDR3 length: 15 residues. Methods used by the authors: Estimates of nucleated cell counts were drawn from the amplification of reference gene primers. Some clones are missing from TCRdb's copy, which holds only in-frame ones; the method was immunoSEQ multiplex PCR. The D gene and trimming were derived from the DNA, and the V and J assignments and clone size from that table. The table has more than 50,000 clones, over 75% seen once. The sequence derives from a woman between 40 and 50 years old with active COVID-19. The genes are TRBV2 and TRBJ2-3; D possibly corresponds to TRBD2 (6 bases). Sequenced material: peripheral blood. Here the CDR3 DNA reads TGTGCCAGCAGGGCCGGGACTCAAGGGATAGATACGCAGTATTTT. It encodes CASRAGTQGIDTQYF. The full variable domain, completed using reference TRBV2 and TRBJ2-3, is EPEVTQTPSHQVTQMGQEVILRCVPISNHLYFYWYRQILGQKVEFLVSFYNNEISEKSEIFDDQFSVERPDGSNFTLKIRSTKLEDSAMYFCASRAGTQGIDTQYFGPGTRLTVL.